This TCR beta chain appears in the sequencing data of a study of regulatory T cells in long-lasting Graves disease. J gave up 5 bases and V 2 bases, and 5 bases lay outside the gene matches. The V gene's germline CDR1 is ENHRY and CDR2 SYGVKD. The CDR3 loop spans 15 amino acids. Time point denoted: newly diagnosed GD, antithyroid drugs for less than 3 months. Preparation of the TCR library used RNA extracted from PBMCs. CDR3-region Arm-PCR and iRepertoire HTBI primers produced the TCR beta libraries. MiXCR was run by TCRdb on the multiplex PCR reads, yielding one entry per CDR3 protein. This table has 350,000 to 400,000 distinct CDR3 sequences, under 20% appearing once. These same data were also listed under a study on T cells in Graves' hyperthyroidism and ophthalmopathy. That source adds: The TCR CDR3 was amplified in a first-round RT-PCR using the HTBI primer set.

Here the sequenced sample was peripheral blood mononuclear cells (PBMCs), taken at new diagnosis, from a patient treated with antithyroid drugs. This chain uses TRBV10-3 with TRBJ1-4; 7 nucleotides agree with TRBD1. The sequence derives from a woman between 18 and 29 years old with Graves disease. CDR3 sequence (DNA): TGTGCCATCAGTGAGAGTGGGGGACAGAATGAAAAACTGTTTTTT. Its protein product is CAISESGGQNEKLFF.